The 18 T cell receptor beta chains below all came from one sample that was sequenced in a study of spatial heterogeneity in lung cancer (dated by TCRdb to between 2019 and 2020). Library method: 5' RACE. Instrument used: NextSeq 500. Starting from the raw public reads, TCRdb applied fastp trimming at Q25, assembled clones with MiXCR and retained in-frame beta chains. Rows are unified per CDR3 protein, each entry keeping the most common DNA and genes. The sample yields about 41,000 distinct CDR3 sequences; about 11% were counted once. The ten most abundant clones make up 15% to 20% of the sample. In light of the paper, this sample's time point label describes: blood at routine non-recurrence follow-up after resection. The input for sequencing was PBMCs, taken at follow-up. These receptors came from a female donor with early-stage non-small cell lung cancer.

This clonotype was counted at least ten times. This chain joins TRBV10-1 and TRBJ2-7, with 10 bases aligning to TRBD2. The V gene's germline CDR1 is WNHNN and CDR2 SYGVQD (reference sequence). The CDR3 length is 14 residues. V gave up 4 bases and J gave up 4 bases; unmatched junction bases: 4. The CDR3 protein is CASSGGTSVYEQYF. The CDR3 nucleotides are TGCGCCAGCAGTGGAGGGACTAGCGTTTACGAGCAGTACTTC.

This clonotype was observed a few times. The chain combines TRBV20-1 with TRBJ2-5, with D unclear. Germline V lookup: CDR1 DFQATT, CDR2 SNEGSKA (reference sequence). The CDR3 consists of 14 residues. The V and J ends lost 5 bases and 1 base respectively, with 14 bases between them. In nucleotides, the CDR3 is TGCAGTGCTTCCCAGGTGATCCTCCAAGAGACCCAGTACTTC. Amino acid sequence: CSASQVILQETQYF.

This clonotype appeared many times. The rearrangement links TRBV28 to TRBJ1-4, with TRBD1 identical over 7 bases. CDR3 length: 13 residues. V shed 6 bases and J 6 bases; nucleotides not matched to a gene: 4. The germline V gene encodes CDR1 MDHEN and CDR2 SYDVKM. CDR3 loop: CASSLGQDEKLFF. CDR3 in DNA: TGTGCCAGCAGCCTCGGACAGGATGAAAAACTGTTTTTT.

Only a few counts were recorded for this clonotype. The CDR3, as DNA: TGCAGTGCTAGGGGAGGCGGGGAAAATCAGCCCCAGCATTTT. Its protein product is CSARGGGENQPQHF. This chain joins TRBV20-1 and TRBJ1-5; D is unresolved. Between the trimmed V and J ends, which lost 3 bases and 4 bases, there was a span of 13 bases. Germline V lookup: CDR1 DFQATT, CDR2 SNEGSKA (reference sequence). This CDR3 has 14 amino acids.

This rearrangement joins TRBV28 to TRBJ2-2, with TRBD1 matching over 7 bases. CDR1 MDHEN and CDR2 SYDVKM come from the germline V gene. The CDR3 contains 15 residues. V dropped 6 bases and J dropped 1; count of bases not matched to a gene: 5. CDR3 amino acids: CASRLGQLNTGELFF. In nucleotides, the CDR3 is TGTGCCAGCAGGCTGGGACAGTTGAACACCGGGGAGCTGTTTTTT.

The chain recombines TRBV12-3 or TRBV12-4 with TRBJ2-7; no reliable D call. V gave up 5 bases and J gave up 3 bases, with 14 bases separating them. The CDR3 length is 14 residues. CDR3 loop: CASSTPDGIYEQYF. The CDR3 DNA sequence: TGTGCCAGCAGTACCCCGGACGGAATCTACGAGCAGTACTTC.

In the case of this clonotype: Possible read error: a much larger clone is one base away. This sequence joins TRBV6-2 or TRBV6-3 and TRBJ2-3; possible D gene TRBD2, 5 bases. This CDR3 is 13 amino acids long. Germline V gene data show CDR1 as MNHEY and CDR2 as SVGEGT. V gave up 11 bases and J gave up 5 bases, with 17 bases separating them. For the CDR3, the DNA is TGTGCCGTCGCTCCCGGACTCGGAGATACGCAGTATTTT. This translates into CAVAPGLGDTQYF.

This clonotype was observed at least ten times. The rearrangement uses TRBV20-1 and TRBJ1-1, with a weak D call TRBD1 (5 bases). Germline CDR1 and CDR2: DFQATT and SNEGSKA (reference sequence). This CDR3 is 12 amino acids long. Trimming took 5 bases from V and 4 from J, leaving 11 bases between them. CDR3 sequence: CSAGWGGTEAFF. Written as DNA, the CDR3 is TGCAGTGCTGGGTGGGGGGGCACTGAAGCTTTCTTT.

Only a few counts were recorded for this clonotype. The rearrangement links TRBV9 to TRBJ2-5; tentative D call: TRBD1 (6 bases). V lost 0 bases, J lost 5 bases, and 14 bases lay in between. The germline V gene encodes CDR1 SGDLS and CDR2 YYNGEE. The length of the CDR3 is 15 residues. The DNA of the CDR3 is TGTGCCAGCAGCGTAGTAACCACAGGGACCGAGACCCAGTACTTC. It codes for CASSVVTTGTETQYF.

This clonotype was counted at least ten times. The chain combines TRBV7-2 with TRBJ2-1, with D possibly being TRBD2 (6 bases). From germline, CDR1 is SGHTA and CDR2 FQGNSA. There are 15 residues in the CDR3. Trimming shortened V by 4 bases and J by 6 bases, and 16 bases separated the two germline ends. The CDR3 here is CASSSEGSSFNEQFF. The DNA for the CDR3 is TGTGCCAGCAGCTCGGAGGGGTCATCTTTCAATGAGCAGTTCTTC.

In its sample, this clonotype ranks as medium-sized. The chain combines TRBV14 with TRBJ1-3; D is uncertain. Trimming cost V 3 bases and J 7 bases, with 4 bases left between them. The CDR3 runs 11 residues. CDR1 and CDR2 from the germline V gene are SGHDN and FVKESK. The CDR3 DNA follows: TGTGCCAGCAGCCAGGCCAACACCATATATTTT. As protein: CASSQANTIYF.

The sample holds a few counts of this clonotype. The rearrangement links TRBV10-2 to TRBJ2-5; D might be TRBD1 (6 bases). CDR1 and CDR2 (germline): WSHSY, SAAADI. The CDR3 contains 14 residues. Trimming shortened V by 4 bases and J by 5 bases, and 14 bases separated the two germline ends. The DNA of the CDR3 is TGCGCCAGCAGTGTCACAGGGCCGGGGGAGACCCAGTACTTC. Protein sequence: CASSVTGPGETQYF.

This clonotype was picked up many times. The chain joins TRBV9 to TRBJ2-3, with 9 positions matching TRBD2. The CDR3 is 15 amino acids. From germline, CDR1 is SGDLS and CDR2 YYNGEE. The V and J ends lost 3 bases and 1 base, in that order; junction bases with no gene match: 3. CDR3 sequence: CASSAGLARTDTQYF. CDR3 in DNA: TGTGCCAGCAGCGCGGGACTAGCCCGCACAGATACGCAGTATTTT.

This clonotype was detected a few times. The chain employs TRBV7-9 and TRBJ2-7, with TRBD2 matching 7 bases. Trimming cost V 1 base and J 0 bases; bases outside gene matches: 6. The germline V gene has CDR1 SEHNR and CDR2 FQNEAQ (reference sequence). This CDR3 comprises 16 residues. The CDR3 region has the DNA TGTGCCAGCAGCTTAGTTAGCGGGCCCCCCTCCTACGAGCAGTACTTC. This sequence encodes CASSLVSGPPSYEQYF.

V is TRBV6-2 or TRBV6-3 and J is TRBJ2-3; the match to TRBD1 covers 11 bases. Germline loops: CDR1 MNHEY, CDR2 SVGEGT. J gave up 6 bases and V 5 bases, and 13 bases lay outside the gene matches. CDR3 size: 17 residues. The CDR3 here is CASSATFRDRGEDTQYF. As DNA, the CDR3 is TGTGCCAGCAGTGCTACATTCCGGGACAGGGGGGAGGATACGCAGTATTTT.

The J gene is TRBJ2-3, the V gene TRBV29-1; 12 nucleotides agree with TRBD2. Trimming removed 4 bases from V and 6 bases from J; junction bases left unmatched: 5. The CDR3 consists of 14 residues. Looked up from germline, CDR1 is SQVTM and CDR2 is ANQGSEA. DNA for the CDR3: TGCAGCGTTGCGACTAGCGGGGGCAGGGATACGCAGTATTTT. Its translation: CSVATSGGRDTQYF.

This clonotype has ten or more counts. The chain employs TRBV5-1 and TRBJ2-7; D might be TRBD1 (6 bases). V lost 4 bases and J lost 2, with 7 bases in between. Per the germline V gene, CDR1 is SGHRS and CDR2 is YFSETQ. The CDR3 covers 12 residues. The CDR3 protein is CASSGTTYEQYF. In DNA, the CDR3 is TGCGCCAGCAGCGGGACAACCTACGAGCAGTACTTC.

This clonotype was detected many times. The CDR3 DNA follows: TGCAGCGTATCAGGGTTTGGCTTTGAGTCTCTATCTGGGGCCAACGTCCTGACTTTC. This translates into CSVSGFGFESLSGANVLTF. The chain links TRBV29-1 to TRBJ2-6, with D maybe TRBD1 (5 bases). CDR3 length: 19 amino acids. The ends were cut back, 6 bases at V and 1 base at J, with 25 bases in the middle. Germline loops: CDR1 SQVTM, CDR2 ANQGSEA. Full variable domain (outside the CDR3, taken from reference TRBV29-1 and TRBJ2-6): SAVISQKPSRDICQRGTSLTIQCQVDSQVTMMFWYRQQPGQSLTLIATANQGSEATYESGFVIDKFPISRPNLTFSTLTVSNMSPEDSSIYLCSVSGFGFESLSGANVLTFGAGSRLTVL.